The present T cell receptor (beta chain) was sequenced within a study of PD-1 blockade in classical Hodgkin lymphoma. Study-level findings and limits: TCR diversity in CD4+, not CD8+, cells rose significantly by C4D1. It was reported that newly diagnosed patients had less baseline TCR diversity than healthy donors. The study found complete responders had baseline diversity similar to newly diagnosed patients. There remain no defined causes for the repertoire differences, which possibly reflect disease activity or prior therapy.

Germline V CDR1 and CDR2: GTSNPN, SVGIG (reference sequence). The CDR3 totals 12 residues. With V trimmed by 4 bases and J by 6 bases, 2 bases remained unmatched. Note on this clone: Its specificity is not known.

With no exception, relapse followed autologous stem cell transplantation in all patients, and brentuximab vedotin exposure varied. This table comes from immunoSEQ multiplex PCR, and its TCRdb copy is limited to in-frame clones, with some not included. The table includes around 150,000 clones, around four fifths detected once. The sample in question was peripheral blood mononuclear cells (PBMCs), obtained before the second cycle of nivolumab. This sequence was found in a human donor with classical Hodgkin lymphoma. The rearrangement links TRBV30 to TRBJ2-4, with 8 bases fitting TRBD2. CDR3 bases: TGTGCCTGGACGGGAGGGAGAAACATTCAGTACTTC. Protein product: CAWTGGRNIQYF.